This T cell receptor beta chain came from a study of OX40 agonist ivuxolimab in advanced cancers. Study in general: Patients undergoing dose escalation presented with hepatocellular carcinoma, melanoma, renal cell or head and neck cancer.

Only in-frame clones appear in the TCRdb table, and some are missing; sequencing was by immunoSEQ multiplex PCR. This table holds about 68,000 clones, approximately 83% found once. Trimming removed 4 bases from V and 0 bases from J; junction bases left unmatched: 6. Germline V gives CDR1 SGHTS, CDR2 YDEGEE. The CDR3 has 17 amino acids. The chain has TRBV5-8 and TRBJ1-5, with TRBD1 identical over 11 bases. Sequenced material: CD4+ or CD8+ T cells sorted from blood, taken in a trial of the OX40 agonist ivuxolimab. This clonotype was sampled from an adult with an advanced solid tumor such as melanoma, head and neck, liver or kidney cancer. CDR3 coding DNA: TGTGCCAGCAGCCCGGACAGGGGGCGTGGTAGCAATCAGCCCCAGCATTTT. Translated, it gives CASSPDRGRGSNQPQHF.